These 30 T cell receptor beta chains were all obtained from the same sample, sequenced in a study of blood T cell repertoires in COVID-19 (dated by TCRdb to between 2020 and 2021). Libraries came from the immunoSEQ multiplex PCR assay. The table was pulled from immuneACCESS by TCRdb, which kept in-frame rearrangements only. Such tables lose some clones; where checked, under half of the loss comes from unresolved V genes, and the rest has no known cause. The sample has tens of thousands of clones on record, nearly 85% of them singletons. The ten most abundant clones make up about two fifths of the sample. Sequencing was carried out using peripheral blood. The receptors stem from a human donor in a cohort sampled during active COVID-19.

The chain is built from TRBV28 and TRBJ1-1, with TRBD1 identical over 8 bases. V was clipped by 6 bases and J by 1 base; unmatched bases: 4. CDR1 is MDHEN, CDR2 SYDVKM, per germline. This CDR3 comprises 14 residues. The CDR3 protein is CASRQGGTNTEAFF. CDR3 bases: TGTGCCAGCAGACAGGGGGGAACGAACACTGAAGCTTTCTTT.

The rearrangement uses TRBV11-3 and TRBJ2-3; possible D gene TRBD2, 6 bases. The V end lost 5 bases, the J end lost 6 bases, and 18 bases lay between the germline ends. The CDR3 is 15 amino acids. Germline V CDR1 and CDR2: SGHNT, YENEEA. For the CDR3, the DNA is TGTGCCAGCAGCCGAACCGGGAGCCCTAGGGATACGCAGTATTTT. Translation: CASSRTGSPRDTQYF. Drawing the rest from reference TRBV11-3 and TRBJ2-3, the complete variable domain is EAGVVQSPRYKIIEKKQPVAFWCNPISGHNTLYWYLQNLGQGPELLIRYENEEAVDDSQLPKDRFSAERLKGVDSTLKIQPAELGDSAVYLCASSRTGSPRDTQYFGPGTRLTVL.

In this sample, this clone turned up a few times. The CDR3 region has the DNA TGCGCCAGCAGCATGGGGGAGGGAGATACGCAGTATTTT. This translates into CASSMGEGDTQYF. The V call is TRBV5-1, the J call TRBJ2-3, with 7 bases that match TRBD2. CDR1 and CDR2 from the germline V gene are SGHRS and YFSETQ. V lost 4 bases, J lost 5 bases, and 4 bases stayed unmatched. This CDR3 comprises 13 residues.

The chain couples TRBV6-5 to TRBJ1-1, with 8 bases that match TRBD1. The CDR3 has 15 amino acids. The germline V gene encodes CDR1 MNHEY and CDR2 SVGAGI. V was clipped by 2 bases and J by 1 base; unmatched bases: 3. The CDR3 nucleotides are TGTGCCAGCAGTTACCACGGGACAGGGAACACTGAAGCTTTCTTT. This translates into CASSYHGTGNTEAFF.

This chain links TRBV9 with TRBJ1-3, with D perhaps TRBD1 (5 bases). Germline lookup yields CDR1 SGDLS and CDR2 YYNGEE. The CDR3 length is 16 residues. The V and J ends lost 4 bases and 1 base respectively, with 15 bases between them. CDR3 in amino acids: CASSPSSGGSGNTIYF. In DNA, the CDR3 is TGTGCCAGCAGCCCGAGTTCGGGGGGTTCTGGAAACACCATATATTTT.

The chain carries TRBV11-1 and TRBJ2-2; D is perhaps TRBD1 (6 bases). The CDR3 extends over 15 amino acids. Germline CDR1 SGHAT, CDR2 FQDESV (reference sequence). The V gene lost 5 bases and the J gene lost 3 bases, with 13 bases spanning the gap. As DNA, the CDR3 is TGTGCCAGCAGCAGAGGGGCAGGGGACACCGGGGAGCTGTTTTTT. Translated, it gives CASSRGAGDTGELFF.

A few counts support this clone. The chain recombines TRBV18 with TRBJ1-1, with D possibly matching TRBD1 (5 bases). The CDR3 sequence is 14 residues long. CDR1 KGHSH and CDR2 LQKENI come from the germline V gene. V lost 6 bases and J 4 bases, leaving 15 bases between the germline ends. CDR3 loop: CASSPDNVVTEAFF. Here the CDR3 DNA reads TGTGCCAGCTCCCCGGACAATGTTGTCACTGAAGCTTTCTTT.

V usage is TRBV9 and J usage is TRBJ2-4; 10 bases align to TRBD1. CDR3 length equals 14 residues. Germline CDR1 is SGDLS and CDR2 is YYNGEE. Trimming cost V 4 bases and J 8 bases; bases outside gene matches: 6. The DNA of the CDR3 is TGTGCCAGCAGCCCCCGGACAGGGGGGGACATTCAGTACTTC. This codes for CASSPRTGGDIQYF.

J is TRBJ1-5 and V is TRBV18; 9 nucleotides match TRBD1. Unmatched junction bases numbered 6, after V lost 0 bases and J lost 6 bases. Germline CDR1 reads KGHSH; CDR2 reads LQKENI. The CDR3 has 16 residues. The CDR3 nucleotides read TGTGCCAGCTCACCACCCGGGACAGGGTATGGTCAGCCCCAGCATTTT. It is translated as CASSPPGTGYGQPQHF. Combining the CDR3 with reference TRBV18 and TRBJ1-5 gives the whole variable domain NAGVMQNPRHLVRRRGQEARLRCSPMKGHSHVYWYRQLPEEGLKFMVYLQKENIIDESGMPKERFSAEFPKEGPSILRIQQVVRGDSAAYFCASSPPGTGYGQPQHFGDGTRLSIL.

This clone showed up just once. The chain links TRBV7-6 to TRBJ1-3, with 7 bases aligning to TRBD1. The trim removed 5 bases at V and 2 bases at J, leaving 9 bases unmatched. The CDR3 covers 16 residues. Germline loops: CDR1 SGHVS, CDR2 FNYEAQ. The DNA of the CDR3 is TGTGCCAGCAGCCCGATTCAGGGGGAAACTGGAAACACCATATATTTT. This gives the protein CASSPIQGETGNTIYF.

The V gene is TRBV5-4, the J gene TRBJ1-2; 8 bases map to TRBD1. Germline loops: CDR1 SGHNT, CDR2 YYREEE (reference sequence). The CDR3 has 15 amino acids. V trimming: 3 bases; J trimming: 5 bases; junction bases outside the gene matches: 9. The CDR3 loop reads CASSSGKTGGYGYTF. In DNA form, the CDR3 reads TGTGCCAGCAGCTCGGGGAAAACAGGGGGGTATGGCTACACCTTC. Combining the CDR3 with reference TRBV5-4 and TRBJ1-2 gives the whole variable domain ETGVTQSPTHLIKTRGQQVTLRCSSQSGHNTVSWYQQALGQGPQFIFQYYREEENGRGNFPPRFSGLQFPNYSSELNVNALELDDSALYLCASSSGKTGGYGYTFGSGTRLTVV.

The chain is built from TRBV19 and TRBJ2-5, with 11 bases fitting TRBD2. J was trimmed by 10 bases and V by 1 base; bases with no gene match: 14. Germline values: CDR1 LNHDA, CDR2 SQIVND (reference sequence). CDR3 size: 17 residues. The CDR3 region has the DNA TGTGCCAGTAGTATAGGAGGTAGCGGGGGGGCCAGAAACATCCAGTACTTC. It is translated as CASSIGGSGGARNIQYF. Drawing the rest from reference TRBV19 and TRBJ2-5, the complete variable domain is DGGITQSPKYLFRKEGQNVTLSCEQNLNHDAMYWYRQDPGQGLRLIYYSQIVNDFQKGDIAEGYSVSREKKESFPLTVTSAQKNPTAFYLCASSIGGSGGARNIQYFGPGTRLLVL.

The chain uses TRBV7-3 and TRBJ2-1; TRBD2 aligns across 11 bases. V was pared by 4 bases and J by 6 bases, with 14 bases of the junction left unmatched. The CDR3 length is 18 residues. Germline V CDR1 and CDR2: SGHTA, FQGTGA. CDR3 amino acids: CASSSLGALAGARNEQFF. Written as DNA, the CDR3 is TGTGCCAGCAGCTCCCTTGGCGCACTAGCGGGGGCACGCAATGAGCAGTTCTTC.

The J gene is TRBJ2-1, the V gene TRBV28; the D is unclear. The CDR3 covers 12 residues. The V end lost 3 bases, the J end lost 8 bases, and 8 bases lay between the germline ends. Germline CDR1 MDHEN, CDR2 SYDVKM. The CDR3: CASSFSNYEQFF. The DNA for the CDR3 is TGTGCCAGCAGTTTTAGCAACTATGAGCAGTTCTTC. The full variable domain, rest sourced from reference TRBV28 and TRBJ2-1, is DVKVTQSSRYLVKRTGEKVFLECVQDMDHENMFWYRQDPGLGLRLIYFSYDVKMKEKGDIPEGYSVSREKKERFSLILESASTNQTSMYLCASSFSNYEQFFGPGTRLTVL.

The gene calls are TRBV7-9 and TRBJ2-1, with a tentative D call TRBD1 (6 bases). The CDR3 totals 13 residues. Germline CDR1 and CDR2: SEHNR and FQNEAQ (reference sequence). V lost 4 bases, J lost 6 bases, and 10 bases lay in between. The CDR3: CASSWGLFNEQFF. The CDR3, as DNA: TGTGCCAGCAGCTGGGGGCTTTTCAATGAGCAGTTCTTC.

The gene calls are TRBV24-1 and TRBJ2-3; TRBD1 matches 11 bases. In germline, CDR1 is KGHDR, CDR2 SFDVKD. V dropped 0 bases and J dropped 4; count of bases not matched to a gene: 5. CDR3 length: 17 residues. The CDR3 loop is CATSDLHGQGAADTQYF. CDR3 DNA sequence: TGTGCCACCAGTGATTTGCACGGACAGGGGGCCGCAGATACGCAGTATTTT.

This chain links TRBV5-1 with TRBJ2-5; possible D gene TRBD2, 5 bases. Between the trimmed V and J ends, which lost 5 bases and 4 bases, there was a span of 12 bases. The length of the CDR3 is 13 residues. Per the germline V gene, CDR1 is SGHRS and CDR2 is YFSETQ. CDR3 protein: CASSSLAAETQYF. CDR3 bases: TGCGCCAGCAGTTCTCTAGCCGCAGAGACCCAGTACTTC. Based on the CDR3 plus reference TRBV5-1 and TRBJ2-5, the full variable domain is KAGVTQTPRYLIKTRGQQVTLSCSPISGHRSVSWYQQTPGQGLQFLFEYFSETQRNKGNFPGRFSGRQFSNSRSEMNVSTLELGDSALYLCASSSLAAETQYFGPGTRLLVL.

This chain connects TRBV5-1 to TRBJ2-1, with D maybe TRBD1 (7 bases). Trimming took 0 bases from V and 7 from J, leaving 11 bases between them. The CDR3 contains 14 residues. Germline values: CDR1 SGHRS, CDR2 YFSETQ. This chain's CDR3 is CASSLGTGGNEQFF. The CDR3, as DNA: TGCGCCAGCAGCTTGGGGACAGGAGGGAATGAGCAGTTCTTC.

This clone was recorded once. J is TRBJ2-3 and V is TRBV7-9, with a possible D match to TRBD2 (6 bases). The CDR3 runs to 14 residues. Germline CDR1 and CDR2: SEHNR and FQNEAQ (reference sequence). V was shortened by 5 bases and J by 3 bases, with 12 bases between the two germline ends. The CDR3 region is CASSPPGLTDTQYF. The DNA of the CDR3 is TGTGCCAGCAGCCCCCCGGGACTTACAGATACGCAGTATTTT.

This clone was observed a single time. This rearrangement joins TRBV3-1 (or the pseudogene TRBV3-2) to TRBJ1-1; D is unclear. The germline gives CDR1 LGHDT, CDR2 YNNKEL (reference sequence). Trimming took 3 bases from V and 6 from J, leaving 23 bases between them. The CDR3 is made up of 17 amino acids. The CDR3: CASSQSFGQIKGSEAFF. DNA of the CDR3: TGTGCCAGCAGCCAGAGTTTTGGGCAAATTAAAGGATCTGAAGCTTTCTTT.

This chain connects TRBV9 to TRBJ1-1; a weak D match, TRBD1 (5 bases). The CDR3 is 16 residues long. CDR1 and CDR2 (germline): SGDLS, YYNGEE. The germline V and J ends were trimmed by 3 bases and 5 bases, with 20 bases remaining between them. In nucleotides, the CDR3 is TGTGCCAGCAGCGAGCCCGTCGGAGGGGCGAGGACTGAAGCTTTCTTT. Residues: CASSEPVGGARTEAFF. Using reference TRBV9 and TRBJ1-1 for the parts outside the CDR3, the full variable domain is DSGVTQTPKHLITATGQRVTLRCSPRSGDLSVYWYQQSLDQGLQFLIQYYNGEERAKGNILERFSAQQFPDLHSELNLSSLELGDSALYFCASSEPVGGARTEAFFGQGTRLTVV.

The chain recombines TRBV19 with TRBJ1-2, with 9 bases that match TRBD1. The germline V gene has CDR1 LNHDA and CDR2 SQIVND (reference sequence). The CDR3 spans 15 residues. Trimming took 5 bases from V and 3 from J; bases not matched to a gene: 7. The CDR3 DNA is TGTGCCAGTAGTCTAGGGACAGGGTTTGACTATGGCTACACCTTC. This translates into CASSLGTGFDYGYTF.

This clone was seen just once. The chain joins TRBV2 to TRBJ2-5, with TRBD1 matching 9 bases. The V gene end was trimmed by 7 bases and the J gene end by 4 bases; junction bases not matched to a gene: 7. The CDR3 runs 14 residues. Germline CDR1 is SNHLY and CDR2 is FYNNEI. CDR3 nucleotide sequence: TGTGCCAGCAAACGGGACAGGGAACGAGAGACCCAGTACTTC. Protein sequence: CASKRDRERETQYF.

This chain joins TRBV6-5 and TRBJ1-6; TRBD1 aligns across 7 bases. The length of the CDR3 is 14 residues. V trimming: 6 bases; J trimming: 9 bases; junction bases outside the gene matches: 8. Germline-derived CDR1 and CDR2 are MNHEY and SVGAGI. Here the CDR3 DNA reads TGTGCCAGCAGGGTTGACAGGGAAGGTTCACCCCTCCACTTT. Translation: CASRVDREGSPLHF.

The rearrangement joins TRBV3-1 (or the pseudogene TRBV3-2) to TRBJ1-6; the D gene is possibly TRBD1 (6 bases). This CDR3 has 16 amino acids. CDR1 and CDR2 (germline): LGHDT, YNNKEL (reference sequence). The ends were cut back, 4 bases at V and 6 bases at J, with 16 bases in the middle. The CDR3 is CASSLSPTGFNSPLHF. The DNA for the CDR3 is TGTGCCAGCAGCCTAAGCCCCACAGGGTTTAATTCACCCCTCCACTTT.

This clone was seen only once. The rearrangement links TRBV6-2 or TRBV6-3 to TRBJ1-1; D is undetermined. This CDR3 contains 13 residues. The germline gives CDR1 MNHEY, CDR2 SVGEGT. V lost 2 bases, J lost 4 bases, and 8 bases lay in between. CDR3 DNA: TGTGCCAGCAGTTACGGAGAGGCCACTGAAGCTTTCTTT. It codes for CASSYGEATEAFF.

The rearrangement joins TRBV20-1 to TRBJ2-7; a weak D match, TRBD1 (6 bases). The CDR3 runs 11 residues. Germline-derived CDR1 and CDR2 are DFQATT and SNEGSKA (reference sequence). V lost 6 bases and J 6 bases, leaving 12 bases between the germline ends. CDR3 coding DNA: TGCAGTGCCCTCAGGGGTAGCGAGCAGTACTTC. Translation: CSALRGSEQYF.

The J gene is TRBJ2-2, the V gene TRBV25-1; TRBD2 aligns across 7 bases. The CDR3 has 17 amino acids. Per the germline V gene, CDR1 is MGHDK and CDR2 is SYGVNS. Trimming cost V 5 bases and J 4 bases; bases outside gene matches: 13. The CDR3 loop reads CASSPLRNSGTTGELFF. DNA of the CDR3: TGTGCCAGCAGTCCCCTAAGGAACAGCGGGACCACCGGGGAGCTGTTTTTT.

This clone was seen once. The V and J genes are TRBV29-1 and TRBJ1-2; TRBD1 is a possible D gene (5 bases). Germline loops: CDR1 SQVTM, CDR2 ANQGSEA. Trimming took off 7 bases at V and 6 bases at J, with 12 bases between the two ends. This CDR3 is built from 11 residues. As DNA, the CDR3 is TGCAGCGCGAGGCTAGGGGATGGCTACACCTTC. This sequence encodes CSARLGDGYTF. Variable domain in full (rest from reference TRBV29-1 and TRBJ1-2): SAVISQKPSRDICQRGTSLTIQCQVDSQVTMMFWYRQQPGQSLTLIATANQGSEATYESGFVIDKFPISRPNLTFSTLTVSNMSPEDSSIYLCSARLGDGYTFGSGTRLTVV.

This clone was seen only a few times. DNA for the CDR3: TGTGCCAGCAGCCAGCTCGCACGGGGATACGAGCAGTACTTC. This gives the protein CASSQLARGYEQYF. The chain is built from TRBV14 and TRBJ2-7, with D perhaps TRBD2 (5 bases). Trimming took 3 bases from V and 4 from J, leaving 13 bases between them. Germline values: CDR1 SGHDN, CDR2 FVKESK. CDR3 length: 14 residues.